This record concerns one TCR beta chain sequence. The data are from a study of T cells in tumors after PD-1 blockade. V was clipped by 1 base and J by 9 bases; unmatched bases: 8. Germline V gene lookup returns CDR1 LNHDA and CDR2 SQIVND (reference sequence). This CDR3 has 15 residues. Clones were sequenced by immunoSEQ multiplex PCR, and TCRdb holds only the in-frame ones, with some missing. The sample has approximately 47,000 clones, around 85% seen once; the top ten hold 8% to 9.5%. The receptor's source is a human donor with advanced basal cell or squamous cell carcinoma (not recorded which). Sample: PBMCs, taken before anti-PD-1 therapy. The V and J genes are TRBV19 and TRBJ2-1, with 8 bases fitting TRBD2. The CDR3 nucleotides read TGTGCCAGTAGTATAGCAGCGGGGGATTACGGTGAGCAGTTCTTC. Translating it yields CASSIAAGDYGEQFF.